This T cell receptor beta chain was captured by sequencing in a study of blood T cells in healthy people across ages. With respect to this clonotype: The target antigen is unknown.

The use of a sample-barcoded 5' primer and a J-beta primer mix characterized a second PCR of roughly 6 to 11 cycles. Through a template-switch adaptor with 12 random nucleotides, each cDNA molecule received a tag. TCRdb reprocessed the 5' RACE reads with MiXCR, giving one entry per CDR3 protein. In the table there are hundreds of thousands of distinct CDR3 sequences, approximately 50% of which are singletons. General study findings and limits: TCR beta diversity was tightly associated with the proportion of naive T cells.

The sequencing input was blood. The TCR originated in a woman aged 60 to 75 in good health.

The CDR3 region has the DNA TGCAGTGCCGGACAGGGTAGCGAGCAGTACTTC. It is translated as CSAGQGSEQYF. This rearrangement joins TRBV20-1 to TRBJ2-7, with 8 bases identical to TRBD1. The junction had 4 bases not matched to a gene; V was cut back by 6 bases and J by 6 bases. Germline values: CDR1 DFQATT, CDR2 SNEGSKA (reference sequence). CDR3 length: 11 amino acids.